One and the same sample provided the 24 T cell receptor beta chains below, sequenced in a study of T cell repertoires in cytomegalovirus infection. One entry per CDR3 protein results from TCRdb running MiXCR on the reads. The profile shows around 740,000 distinct CDR3 sequences, under 40% of them singletons. The sample taken for sequencing was PBMCs. The receptors were gathered from a human donor in good health (CMV status not recorded). Some clones in this sample may be carry-over from other donors' samples.

This clonotype appeared a few times. The genes are TRBV29-1 and TRBJ2-3; D uncertain. V was pared by 5 bases and J by 4 bases, with 4 bases between. CDR3 length: 10 amino acids. Germline values: CDR1 SQVTM, CDR2 ANQGSEA. This CDR3 reads CSVPSDTQYF. The CDR3 DNA reads TGCAGCGTTCCATCAGATACGCAGTATTTT.

This clonotype was counted a few times. CDR3 residues: CATSRGGSPGEQFF. CDR3 bases: TGTGCCACCAGCAGAGGAGGGAGTCCAGGCGAGCAGTTCTTC. This chain uses TRBV15 with TRBJ2-1, with a weak D call TRBD2 (5 bases). V lost 1 base to trimming and J lost 10 bases, with 14 bases between them. The germline CDR1 and CDR2 sequences are LNHNV and YYDKDF (reference sequence). This CDR3 region has 14 residues.

V and J are TRBV28 and TRBJ2-3; D is unclear. V was shortened by 4 bases and J by 0 bases, with 11 bases between the two germline ends. The CDR3 loop spans 15 amino acids. Germline CDR1 MDHEN, CDR2 SYDVKM. CDR3 bases: TGTGCCAGCAGTTCGCGCCACGCTAGCACAGATACGCAGTATTTT. Translation gives CASSSRHASTDTQYF.

This clonotype was found a few times. The CDR3 region has the DNA TGTGCCAGCAGGAATGATGTCGGGTCGAACACTGAAGCTTTCTTT. Its protein is CASRNDVGSNTEAFF. The genes are TRBV28 and TRBJ1-1; D uncertain. This CDR3 spans 15 amino acids. V was shortened by 6 bases and J by 1 base, with 15 bases between the two germline ends. Germline assignment: CDR1 MDHEN and CDR2 SYDVKM.

The chain joins TRBV29-1 to TRBJ1-2, with 7 bases that match TRBD1. CDR1 is SQVTM and CDR2 is ANQGSEA in the germline V gene. CDR3 length equals 13 residues. Germline trimming cut 4 bases from V and 6 bases from J; bases unmatched to any gene: 8. The DNA of the CDR3 is TGCAGCGTTGGGGCCGTAGGGGGCCATGGCTACACCTTC. This gives the protein CSVGAVGGHGYTF. The full variable domain, rest sourced from reference TRBV29-1 and TRBJ1-2, is SAVISQKPSRDICQRGTSLTIQCQVDSQVTMMFWYRQQPGQSLTLIATANQGSEATYESGFVIDKFPISRPNLTFSTLTVSNMSPEDSSIYLCSVGAVGGHGYTFGSGTRLTVV.

This rearrangement joins TRBV19 to TRBJ2-2, with D possibly TRBD1 on 5 matching bases. Per germline, CDR1 LNHDA and CDR2 SQIVND (reference sequence). The V and J ends lost 6 bases and 5 bases respectively, with 13 bases between them. The CDR3 is 14 residues long. The CDR3 DNA follows: TGTGCCAGTAGCCCTTGGGGCCAGACCGGGGAGCTGTTTTTT. This encodes CASSPWGQTGELFF.

The V and J genes are TRBV11-2 and TRBJ2-4, with no clear D. Trimming took 2 bases from V and 0 from J, leaving 11 bases between them. The germline gives CDR1 SGHAT, CDR2 FQNNGV. The CDR3 extends over 16 amino acids. The CDR3 here is CASSLNRLVAKNIQYF. CDR3 DNA: TGTGCCAGCAGCTTAAACAGATTAGTAGCCAAAAACATTCAGTACTTC.

This clonotype has a handful of counts. This chain uses TRBV7-2 with TRBJ2-2, with 7 positions matching TRBD2. CDR1 and CDR2 (germline): SGHTA, FQGNSA. This CDR3 comprises 13 residues. Germline trimming cut 6 bases from V and 6 bases from J; bases unmatched to any gene: 4. The CDR3 DNA follows: TGTGCCAGCAGACCTACTAGCGCCGGGGAGCTGTTTTTT. Translation: CASRPTSAGELFF.

On this clonotype: A much larger clone differs by one base, so this may be a read error. This chain uses TRBV5-8 with TRBJ1-1, with 7 bases that match TRBD1. The trim removed 1 base at V and 3 bases at J, leaving 15 bases unmatched. The CDR3 covers 18 residues. Germline V CDR1 and CDR2: SGHTS, YDEGEE. CDR3 residues: CASSLWRADFQGDTEAFF. In DNA form, the CDR3 reads TGTGCCAGCAGCTTGTGGAGGGCAGACTTCCAGGGGGACACTGAAGCTTTCTTT.

There are many counts of this clonotype. The chain employs TRBV7-6 and TRBJ1-5; no definite D call. Trimming removed 4 bases at V and 6 bases at J, with 10 bases between. The germline gives CDR1 SGHVS, CDR2 FNYEAQ. This CDR3 has 13 amino acids. The CDR3 nucleotides are TGTGCCAGCAGCTCAGATGAAAGTCAGCCCCAGCATTTT. Protein: CASSSDESQPQHF.

The chain has TRBV28 and TRBJ1-1, with a possible D match to TRBD1 (5 bases). V lost 6 bases and J 1 base, leaving 15 bases between the germline ends. The CDR3 runs 15 residues. Germline V gives CDR1 MDHEN, CDR2 SYDVKM. Written as DNA, the CDR3 is TGTGCCAGCAGCGGGGGGGGAGGGCCGAACACTGAAGCTTTCTTT. Amino acid sequence: CASSGGGGPNTEAFF.

This chain uses TRBV11-2 with TRBJ2-1; no clear D gene. Between the trimmed V and J ends, which lost 5 bases and 7 bases, there was a span of 12 bases. Germline CDR1 is SGHAT and CDR2 is FQNNGV. CDR3 size: 13 residues. The CDR3 DNA sequence: TGTGCCAGCAGCACCATGGACGGGAATGAGCAGTTCTTC. Translated: CASSTMDGNEQFF.

The chain joins TRBV19 to TRBJ2-2, with D perhaps TRBD1 or TRBD2 (6 bases each). Per the germline V gene, CDR1 is LNHDA and CDR2 is SQIVND (reference sequence). The germline V and J ends were trimmed by 4 bases and 4 bases, with 13 bases remaining between them. The CDR3 length is 15 residues. The CDR3 DNA reads TGTGCCAGTAGTAGGGGGCCGGGGGCCACCGGGGAGCTGTTTTTT. Amino acids: CASSRGPGATGELFF.

This clonotype was detected only a few times. This sequence joins TRBV14 and TRBJ2-2, with a tentative D call TRBD2 (5 bases). The CDR3 is 17 amino acids. The V end was cut by 1 base, the J end by 5 bases, with 17 bases between. CDR1 and CDR2 (germline): SGHDN, FVKESK. For the CDR3, the DNA is TGTGCCAGCAGCCAAGCTCCTAGCTTTACCGGAACCGGGGAGCTGTTTTTT. It codes for CASSQAPSFTGTGELFF. The full variable domain, rest sourced from reference TRBV14 and TRBJ2-2, is EAGVTQFPSHSVIEKGQTVTLRCDPISGHDNLYWYRRVMGKEIKFLLHFVKESKQDESGMPNNRFLAERTGGTYSTLKVQPAELEDSGVYFCASSQAPSFTGTGELFFGEGSRLTVL.

For the CDR3, the DNA is TGTGCCAGCAGCGTAGATCTGGGTCCGGACACTGAAGCTTTCTTT. It translates to CASSVDLGPDTEAFF. The V call is TRBV9, the J call TRBJ1-1; D unresolved. The CDR3 length is 15 residues. The V and J ends lost 0 bases and 3 bases respectively, with 12 bases between them. CDR1 SGDLS and CDR2 YYNGEE come from the germline V gene.

This clonotype was seen only a few times. This sequence joins TRBV28 and TRBJ1-1; weak D call: TRBD1 (5 bases). V lost 5 bases to trimming and J lost 10 bases, with 29 bases between them. CDR1 is MDHEN, CDR2 SYDVKM, per germline. The CDR3 runs 17 residues. The CDR3 sequence is CASSPRPQGLGLIGAFF. CDR3 bases: TGTGCCAGCAGTCCTCGGCCCCAGGGATTAGGTCTTATAGGAGCTTTCTTT.

This clonotype was seen at least ten times. CDR3 DNA: TGTGCCAGCAGCTTAAACGGTCGGGGTAGTGAGCAGTTCTTC. It yields the protein CASSLNGRGSEQFF. J is TRBJ2-1 and V is TRBV7-2, with D possibly matching TRBD2 (5 bases). The V end lost 2 bases, the J end lost 9 bases, and 14 bases lay between the germline ends. CDR1 is SGHTA and CDR2 is FQGNSA in the germline V gene. The CDR3 spans 14 residues.

V gene TRBV7-9 combines with J gene TRBJ1-5; D ambiguous. The CDR3 sequence is 17 residues long. V lost 0 bases and J 0 bases, leaving 12 bases between the germline ends. Per germline, CDR1 SEHNR and CDR2 FQNEAQ (reference sequence). CDR3 sequence reads: CASSLAVGVLSNQPQHF. In DNA, the CDR3 is TGTGCCAGCAGCTTAGCTGTTGGGGTCCTTAGCAATCAGCCCCAGCATTTT.

The chain carries TRBV7-2 and TRBJ1-6; 7 bases match TRBD1. CDR1 is SGHTA and CDR2 is FQGNSA in the germline V gene. V lost 5 bases and J lost 7; bases outside the gene matches: 8. CDR3 length equals 15 residues. CDR3 nucleotides: TGTGCCAGCAGCCCCCTTGGGACAGACAATTCACCCCTCCACTTT. This gives the protein CASSPLGTDNSPLHF. The variable domain in full, with the rest retrieved from reference TRBV7-2 and TRBJ1-6, is GAGVSQSPSNKVTEKGKDVELRCDPISGHTALYWYRQSLGQGLEFLIYFQGNSAPDKSGLPSDRFSAERTGGSVSTLTIQRTQQEDSAVYLCASSPLGTDNSPLHFGNGTRLTVT.

This clonotype was found a few times. J is TRBJ1-4 and V is TRBV25-1; 8 bases fit TRBD1. Germline V CDR1 and CDR2: MGHDK, SYGVNS. The CDR3 contains 15 residues. V gave up 4 bases and J gave up 4 bases; unmatched junction bases: 5. The CDR3 DNA reads as TGTGCCAGCAGTGCACTGACAGGGGTTAATGAAAAACTGTTTTTT. The encoded protein is CASSALTGVNEKLFF. The full variable domain, completed using reference TRBV25-1 and TRBJ1-4, is EADIYQTPRYLVIGTGKKITLECSQTMGHDKMYWYQQDPGMELHLIHYSYGVNSTEKGDLSSESTVSRIRTEHFPLTLESARPSHTSQYLCASSALTGVNEKLFFGSGTQLSVL.

Of note for this clonotype: One junction end disagrees with the germline gene, perhaps due to a read error. The rearrangement uses TRBV4-1 and TRBJ2-1; TRBD1 might be the D (7 bases). In germline, CDR1 is MGHRA, CDR2 YSYEKL. This CDR3 comprises 13 residues. The CDR3: CASSQDQGGSGFF. The CDR3 region has the DNA TGTGCCAGCAGCCAAGATCAGGGGGGTTCGGGGTTCTTC.

In the case of this clonotype: One end of the junction is discordant with germline, which a read error may explain. The chain couples TRBV28 to TRBJ2-2; 7 nucleotides line up with TRBD2. The V gene's germline CDR1 is MDHEN and CDR2 SYDVKM. There are 18 residues in the CDR3. The CDR3 DNA is TGTGCAAGCAGTCCCCTAAGGGTTGGCGGGAGAGGGACCGGGGAGCTGTTTTTT. It codes for CASSPLRVGGRGTGELFF.

V usage is TRBV20-1 and J usage is TRBJ2-3; the match to TRBD2 covers 11 bases. The germline V gene encodes CDR1 DFQATT and CDR2 SNEGSKA (reference sequence). The V and J ends lost 2 bases and 3 bases, in that order; junction bases with no gene match: 4. The CDR3 is made up of 15 amino acids. The CDR3 region has the DNA TGCAGTGCTAGACCCCTAGCGGGGGGTACAGATACGCAGTATTTT. Encoded protein: CSARPLAGGTDTQYF.

This clonotype has a handful of counts. This chain links TRBV28 with TRBJ2-7; D could derive from TRBD1 or TRBD2 (5 bases each). The CDR3 sequence is 15 residues long. V was clipped by 5 bases and J by 2 bases, with 16 bases between them. CDR1 and CDR2 (germline): MDHEN, SYDVKM. In nucleotides, the CDR3 is TGTGCCAGCAGTCGCCGGGGCAGCTCCACCTACGAGCAGTACTTC. Translating gives CASSRRGSSTYEQYF.